Below, one TCR beta chain is given with its context. This clone was seen once. Its antigen target is currently unknown. No much larger clonotype is one base removed from it; base qualities were not supplied. The library was obtained by the immunoSEQ multiplex PCR assay. RNA was extracted from all samples and reverse transcribed into cDNA, which served as template for TCR sequencing. SuperScript III was used to make first-strand cDNA, primed with a 2:1 mix of oligo-dT and random hexamers. A synthetic immune receptor repertoire was used to measure amplification bias, and any remaining bias was corrected computationally. Per the source publication's procedure: Raw reads were preprocessed for error removal, and CDR3 was defined according to IMGT conventions as running from the conserved cysteine to phenylalanine. Clonality was computed by normalizing Shannon entropy by log2 of the number of productive unique TCRs and subtracting the result from 1. Whether scalp clones were CD4 or CD8 was inferred by matching scalp TCRbeta sequences against CD4 and CD8 repertoires sorted from blood. Sourced from immuneACCESS, this table was stored by TCRdb with only in-frame sequences that have V and J called. A share of the clones is absent; for the studies checked, an unresolved V gene accounts for under half, and the remainder has no known explanation. That table is the source of V, J and clone size, and D and trimming were worked out from the DNA. This sample has 150,000 or so clones in its table, and roughly 44% of those were observed once. Approximately 6.8% of the sample is taken by the ten largest.

V is cut by 0 bases and J by 6 bases, and the space between the germline ends is 10 bases. Sequences SGHRS (CDR1) and YFSETQ (CDR2) are obtained from the germline V gene. The CDR3, cysteine through phenylalanine, is 13 amino acids long. Of all the DNA, just the CDR3 is kept, 39 bases in frame from base 1. Lesional scalp punch biopsies and peripheral blood were obtained from alopecia areata patients. PBMCs were isolated by density centrifugation and stained for CD3, CD4 and CD8, after which CD4+ and CD8+ T cells were sorted on a FACSAria. The sample is drawn from a study of CD8+ T cells in alopecia areata listed by TCRdb under 2018. For context, the study as a whole: Treated patients were enrolled in an open-label pilot trial of oral tofacitinib, 5 to 10 mg twice daily, for moderate-to-severe alopecia areata. Tofacitinib was given for 6 to 18 months, followed by 6 months of follow-up off drug to assess delayed response and recurrence. Clonality in the scalp was compared among normal scalp (n=4), patchy alopecia areata scalp (n=8), and alopecia totalis/universalis scalp (n=8). In both human patients and the C3H/HeJ mouse model, the study applied high-throughput TCRbeta sequencing to look at T cell clonal expansion in alopecia areata. TCRbeta CDR3 regions were amplified by immunoSEQ multiplex PCR using 35 Vbeta forward and 13 Jbeta reverse primers. RNA was obtained with the PAXgene miRNA kit for fixed scalp, the miRNeasy kit for PBMCs, and the RNeasy kit for mouse skin. On the human side, TCRbeta sequencing was run on scalp tissue and on sorted CD4+ and CD8+ peripheral blood T cells from healthy controls and from alopecia areata patients with either patchy or totalis/universalis disease. Biopsies were taken from tofacitinib-treated patients at baseline and again at 4 and 24 weeks into treatment, and several of those patients also had a later scalp biopsy.

Here is what the overall study found, with its caveats: Compared with normal scalp, lesional scalp, particularly in alopecia totalis/universalis, had higher clonality and more expanded CD8+ clones, which suggests antigenic drive. Shared TCR sequences between patients were less evident than in mice, which may be partly attributable to HLA diversity in the patient population. Unlike mouse skin, which is dominated by gammadelta T cells, normal human skin has resident alphabeta T cells that are also sequenced, and this complicates analysis of the scalp TCR repertoire.

The sequencing input was CD4+ T cells sorted from blood. The receptor chain draws on TRBV5-1 and TRBJ2-7; the D gene cannot be named for sure. The clonotype comes from a human donor with alopecia areata. The CDR3 protein is CASSLDRSLEQYF. The DNA sequence is as follows: TGCGCCAGCAGCTTGGACCGGAGCCTCGAGCAGTACTTC.